Sequencing of this T cell receptor beta chain was carried out in a study of blood T cell repertoires in COVID-19. The V gene lost 8 bases and the J gene lost 1 base, with 8 bases spanning the gap. This CDR3 comprises 12 residues. In germline, CDR1 is MNHEY, CDR2 SVGAGI. In assigning cohorts, the study relied on participant-reported clinical history. Clones were sequenced by immunoSEQ multiplex PCR, and TCRdb holds only the in-frame ones, with some missing. The table has 150,000 to 200,000 clones, around 85% seen once. The clonotype originates from a man aged 35-49 years who had recovered from COVID-19. Source material: PBMCs or T cells enriched from blood (not recorded which). The rearrangement links TRBV6-5 to TRBJ1-1, with D hard to call. CDR3 coding DNA: TGTGCCAGCTCACTTAGGAACACTGAAGCTTTCTTT. This codes for CASSLRNTEAFF.